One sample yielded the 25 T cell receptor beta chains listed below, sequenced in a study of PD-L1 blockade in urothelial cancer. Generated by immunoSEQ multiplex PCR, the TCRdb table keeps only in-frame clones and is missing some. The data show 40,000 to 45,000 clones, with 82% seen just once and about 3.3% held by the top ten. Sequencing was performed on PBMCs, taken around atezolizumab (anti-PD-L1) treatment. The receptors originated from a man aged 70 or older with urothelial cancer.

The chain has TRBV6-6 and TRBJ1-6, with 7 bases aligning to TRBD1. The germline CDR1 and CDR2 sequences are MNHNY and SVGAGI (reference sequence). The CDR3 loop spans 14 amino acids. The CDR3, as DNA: TGTGCTACTGCCGGGACAGAGAATAATTCACCCCTCCACTTT. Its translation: CATAGTENNSPLHF.

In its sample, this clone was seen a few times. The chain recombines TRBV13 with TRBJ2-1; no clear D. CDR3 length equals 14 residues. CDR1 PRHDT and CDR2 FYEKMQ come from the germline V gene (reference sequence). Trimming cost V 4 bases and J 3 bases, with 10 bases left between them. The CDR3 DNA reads TGTGCCAGCAGCTCTTGGGCAGTCTACAATGAGCAGTTCTTC. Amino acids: CASSSWAVYNEQFF.

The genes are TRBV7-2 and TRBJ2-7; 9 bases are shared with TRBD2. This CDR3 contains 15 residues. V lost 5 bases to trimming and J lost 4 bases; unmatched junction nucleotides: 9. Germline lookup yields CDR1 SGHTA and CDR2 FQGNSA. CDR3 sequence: CASSVRAGGLYEQYF. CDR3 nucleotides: TGTGCCAGCAGCGTTCGAGCGGGAGGCCTATACGAGCAGTACTTC.

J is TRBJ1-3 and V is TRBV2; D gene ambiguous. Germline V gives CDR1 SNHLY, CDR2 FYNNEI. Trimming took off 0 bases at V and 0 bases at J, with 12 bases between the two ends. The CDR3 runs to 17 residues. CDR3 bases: TGTGCCAGCAGTGAAGCGCTCGAACAGTACTCTGGAAACACCATATATTTT. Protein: CASSEALEQYSGNTIYF.

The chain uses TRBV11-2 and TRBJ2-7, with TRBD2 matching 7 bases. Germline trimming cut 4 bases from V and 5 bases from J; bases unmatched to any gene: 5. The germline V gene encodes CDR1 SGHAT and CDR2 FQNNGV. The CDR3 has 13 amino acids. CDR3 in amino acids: CASSSNRGDEQYF. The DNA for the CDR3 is TGTGCCAGCAGCTCTAATCGGGGGGACGAGCAGTACTTC.

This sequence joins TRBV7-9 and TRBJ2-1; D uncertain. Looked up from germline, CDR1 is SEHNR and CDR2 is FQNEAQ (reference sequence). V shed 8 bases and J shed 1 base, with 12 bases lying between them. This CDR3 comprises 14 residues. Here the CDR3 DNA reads TGTGCCAGCCGTCCCCCCCCTTCCTACAATGAGCAGTTCTTC. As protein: CASRPPPSYNEQFF.

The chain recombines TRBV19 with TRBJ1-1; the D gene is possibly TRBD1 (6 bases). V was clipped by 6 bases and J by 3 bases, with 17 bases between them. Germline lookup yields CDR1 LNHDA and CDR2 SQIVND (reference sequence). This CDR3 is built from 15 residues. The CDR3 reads CASRGHGKRDTEAFF. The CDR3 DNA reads TGTGCCAGTAGGGGACACGGAAAGAGAGACACTGAAGCTTTCTTT.

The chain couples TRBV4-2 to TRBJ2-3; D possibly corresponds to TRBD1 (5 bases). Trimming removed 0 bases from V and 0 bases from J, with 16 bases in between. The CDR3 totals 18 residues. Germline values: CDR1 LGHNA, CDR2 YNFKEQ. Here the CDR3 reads CASSQDPRQRTSTDTQYF. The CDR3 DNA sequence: TGTGCCAGCAGCCAAGACCCCAGACAGAGAACTAGCACAGATACGCAGTATTTT.

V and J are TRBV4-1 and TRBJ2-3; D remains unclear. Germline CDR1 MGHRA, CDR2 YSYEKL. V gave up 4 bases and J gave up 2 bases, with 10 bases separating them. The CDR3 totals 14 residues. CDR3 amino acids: CASSPNGPTDTQYF. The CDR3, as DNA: TGCGCCAGCAGCCCGAATGGGCCCACAGATACGCAGTATTTT.

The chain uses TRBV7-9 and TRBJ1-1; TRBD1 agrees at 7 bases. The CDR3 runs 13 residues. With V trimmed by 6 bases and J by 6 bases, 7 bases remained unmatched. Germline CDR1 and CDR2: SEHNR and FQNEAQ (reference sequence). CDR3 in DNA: TGTGCCAGCAGTTCCAGGGGGAGTTCTGAAGCTTTCTTT. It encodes CASSSRGSSEAFF.

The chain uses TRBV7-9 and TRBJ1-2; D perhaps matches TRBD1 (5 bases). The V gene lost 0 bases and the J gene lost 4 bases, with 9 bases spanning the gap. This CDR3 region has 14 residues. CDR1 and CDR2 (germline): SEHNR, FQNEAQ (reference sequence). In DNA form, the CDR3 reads TGTGCCAGCAGCTTAGCGGGGGGACCCTATGGCTACACCTTC. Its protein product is CASSLAGGPYGYTF.

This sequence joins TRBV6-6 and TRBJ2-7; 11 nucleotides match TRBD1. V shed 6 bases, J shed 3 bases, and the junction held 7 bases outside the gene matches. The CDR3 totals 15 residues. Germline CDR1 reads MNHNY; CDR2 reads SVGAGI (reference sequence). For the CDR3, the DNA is TGTGCCAGCAGACCCCGGGACAGGGGGATCTACGAGCAGTACTTC. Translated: CASRPRDRGIYEQYF.

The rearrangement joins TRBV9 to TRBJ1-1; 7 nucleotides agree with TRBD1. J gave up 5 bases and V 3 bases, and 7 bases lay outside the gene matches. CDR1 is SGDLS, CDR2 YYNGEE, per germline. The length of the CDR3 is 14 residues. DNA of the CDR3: TGTGCCAGCAGCGCACGACAGGGCGATACTGAAGCTTTCTTT. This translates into CASSARQGDTEAFF.

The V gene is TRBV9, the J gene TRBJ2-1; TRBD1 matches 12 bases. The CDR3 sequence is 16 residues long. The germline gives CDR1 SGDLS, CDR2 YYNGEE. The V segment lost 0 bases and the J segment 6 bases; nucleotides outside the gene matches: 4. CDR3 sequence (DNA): TGTGCCAGCAGCGTAGTTGGGGGACAGGGGGCCAATGAGCAGTTCTTC. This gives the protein CASSVVGGQGANEQFF. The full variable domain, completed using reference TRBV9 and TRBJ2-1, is DSGVTQTPKHLITATGQRVTLRCSPRSGDLSVYWYQQSLDQGLQFLIQYYNGEERAKGNILERFSAQQFPDLHSELNLSSLELGDSALYFCASSVVGGQGANEQFFGPGTRLTVL.

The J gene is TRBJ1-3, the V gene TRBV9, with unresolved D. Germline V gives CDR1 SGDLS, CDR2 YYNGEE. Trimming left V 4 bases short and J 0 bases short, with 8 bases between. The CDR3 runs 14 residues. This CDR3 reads CASSPTVSGNTIYF. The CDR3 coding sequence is TGTGCCAGCAGCCCTACGGTCTCTGGAAACACCATATATTTT.

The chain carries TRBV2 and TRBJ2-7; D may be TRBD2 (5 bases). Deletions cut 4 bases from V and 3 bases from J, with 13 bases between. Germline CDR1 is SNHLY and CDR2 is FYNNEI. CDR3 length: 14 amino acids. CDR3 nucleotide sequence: TGTGCCAGCAGTGCGGGGTTCGGGGTCTACGAGCAGTACTTC. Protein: CASSAGFGVYEQYF.

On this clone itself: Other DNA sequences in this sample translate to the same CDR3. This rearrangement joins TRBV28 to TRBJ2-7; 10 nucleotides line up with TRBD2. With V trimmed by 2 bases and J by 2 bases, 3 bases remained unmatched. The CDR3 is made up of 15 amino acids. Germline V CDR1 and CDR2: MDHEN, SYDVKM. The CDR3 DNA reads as TGTGCCAGCAGTTTAGGAGCGGGAGGGCCCTACGAGCAGTACTTC. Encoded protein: CASSLGAGGPYEQYF.

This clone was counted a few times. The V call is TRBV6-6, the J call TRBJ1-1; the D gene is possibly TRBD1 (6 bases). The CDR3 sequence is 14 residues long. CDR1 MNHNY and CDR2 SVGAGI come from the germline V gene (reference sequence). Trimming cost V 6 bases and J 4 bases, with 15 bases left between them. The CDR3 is CASSSTGISTEAFF. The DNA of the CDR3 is TGTGCCAGCAGCTCTACAGGGATTAGCACTGAAGCTTTCTTT.

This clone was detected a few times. The CDR3 nucleotides are TGTGCCAGCAGTTTAGATAGGGGGCGGGGTGGCTACACCTTC. Translation gives CASSLDRGRGGYTF. The chain employs TRBV28 and TRBJ1-2; TRBD1 aligns across 7 bases. Per germline, CDR1 MDHEN and CDR2 SYDVKM. The CDR3 runs to 14 residues. Germline trimming cut 2 bases from V and 7 bases from J; bases unmatched to any gene: 7.

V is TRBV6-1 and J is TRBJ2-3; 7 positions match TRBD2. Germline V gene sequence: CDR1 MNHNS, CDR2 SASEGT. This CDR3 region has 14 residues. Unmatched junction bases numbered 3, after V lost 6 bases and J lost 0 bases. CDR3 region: CASRLASSTDTQYF. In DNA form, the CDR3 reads TGTGCCAGCAGACTAGCGTCTAGCACAGATACGCAGTATTTT.

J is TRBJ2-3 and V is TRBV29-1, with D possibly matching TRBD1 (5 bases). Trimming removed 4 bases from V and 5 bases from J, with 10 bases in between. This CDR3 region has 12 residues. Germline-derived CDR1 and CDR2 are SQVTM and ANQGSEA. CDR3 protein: CSVVQAKDTQYF. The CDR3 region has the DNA TGCAGCGTTGTACAGGCTAAAGATACGCAGTATTTT.

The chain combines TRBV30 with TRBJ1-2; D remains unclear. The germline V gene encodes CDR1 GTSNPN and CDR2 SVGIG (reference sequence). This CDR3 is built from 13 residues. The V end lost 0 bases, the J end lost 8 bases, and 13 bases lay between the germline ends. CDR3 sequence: CAWSVQDGRGYTF. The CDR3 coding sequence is TGTGCCTGGAGTGTACAAGACGGGAGGGGCTACACCTTC.

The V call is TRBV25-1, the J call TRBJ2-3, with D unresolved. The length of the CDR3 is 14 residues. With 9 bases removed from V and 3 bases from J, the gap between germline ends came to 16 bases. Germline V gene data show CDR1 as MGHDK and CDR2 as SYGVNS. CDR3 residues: CARIEPDTTDTQYF. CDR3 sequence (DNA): TGTGCCAGAATAGAACCCGACACTACAGATACGCAGTATTTT.

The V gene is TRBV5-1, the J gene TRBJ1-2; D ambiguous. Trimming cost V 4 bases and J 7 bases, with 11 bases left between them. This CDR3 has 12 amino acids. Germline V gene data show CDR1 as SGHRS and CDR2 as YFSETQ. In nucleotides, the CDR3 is TGCGCCAGCAGCCTGACAAATAGTGGCTACACCTTC. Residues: CASSLTNSGYTF.

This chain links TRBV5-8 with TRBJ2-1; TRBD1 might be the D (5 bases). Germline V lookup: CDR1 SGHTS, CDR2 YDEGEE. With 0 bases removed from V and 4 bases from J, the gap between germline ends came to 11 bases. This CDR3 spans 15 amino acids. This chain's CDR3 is CASSLGGRAYNEQFF. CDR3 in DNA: TGTGCCAGCAGCTTGGGGGGCCGGGCGTACAATGAGCAGTTCTTC. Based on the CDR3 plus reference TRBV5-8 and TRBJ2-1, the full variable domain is EAGVTQSPTHLIKTRGQQATLRCSPISGHTSVYWYQQALGLGLQFLLWYDEGEERNRGNFPPRFSGRQFPNYSSELNVNALELEDSALYLCASSLGGRAYNEQFFGPGTRLTVL.